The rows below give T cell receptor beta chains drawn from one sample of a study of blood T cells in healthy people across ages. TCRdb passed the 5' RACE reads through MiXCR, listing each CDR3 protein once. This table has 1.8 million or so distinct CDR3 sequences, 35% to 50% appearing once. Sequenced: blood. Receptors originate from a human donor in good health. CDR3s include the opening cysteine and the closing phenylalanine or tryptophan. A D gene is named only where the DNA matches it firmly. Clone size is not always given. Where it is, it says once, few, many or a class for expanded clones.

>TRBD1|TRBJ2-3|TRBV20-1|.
CSASGPTGATDTQYF
TGCAGTGCTAGTGGCCCTACAGGGGCCACAGATACGCAGTATTTT
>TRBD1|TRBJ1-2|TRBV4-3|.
CAGNQDMGQGYGYTF
TGCGCCGGCAACCAAGATATGGGACAGGGCTATGGCTACACCTTC
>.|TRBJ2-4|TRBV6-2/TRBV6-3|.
CASNYSIQDTNIQYF
TGTGCCAGCAATTACTCGATACAGGATACAAACATTCAGTACTTC
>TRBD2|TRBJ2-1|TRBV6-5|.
CASSYHSGGNNEQFF
TGTGCCAGCAGTTACCATAGCGGGGGGAACAATGAGCAGTTCTTC
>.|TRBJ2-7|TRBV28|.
CASSINSENYEQYF
TGTGCCAGCAGCATTAACAGTGAAAACTACGAGCAGTACTTC
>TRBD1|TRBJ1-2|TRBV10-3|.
CAIKGQGENYGYTF
TGTGCCATCAAGGGACAGGGGGAAAACTATGGCTACACCTTC
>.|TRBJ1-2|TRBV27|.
CASSLFHGAADGYTF
TGTGCCAGCAGTTTATTCCACGGTGCGGCGGATGGCTACACCTTC
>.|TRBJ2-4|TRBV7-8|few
CASSRDLGKNIQYF
TGTGCCAGCAGCCGGGACCTGGGCAAAAACATTCAGTACTTC
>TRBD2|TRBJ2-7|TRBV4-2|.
CASSQELAGGTLSYEQYF
TGTGCCAGCAGCCAAGAGCTGGCGGGGGGGACCTTGTCCTACGAGCAGTACTTC
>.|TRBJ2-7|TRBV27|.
CANSFPGNEQYF
TGTGCCAACAGTTTCCCGGGGAACGAGCAGTACTTC
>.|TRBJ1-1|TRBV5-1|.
CASSLASGVNTEAFF
TGCGCCAGCAGCTTGGCATCGGGAGTGAACACTGAAGCTTTCTTT
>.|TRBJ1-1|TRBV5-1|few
CASSFGNRNTEAFF
TGCGCCAGCAGCTTTGGGAACCGTAACACTGAAGCTTTCTTT
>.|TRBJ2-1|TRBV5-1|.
CASSAREYNEQFF
TGCGCCAGCAGCGCCAGGGAGTACAATGAGCAGTTCTTC
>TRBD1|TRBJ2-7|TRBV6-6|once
CASSHAGQGTVPCEQYF
TGTGCCAGCAGTCACGCCGGACAGGGGACGGTACCCTGCGAGCAGTACTTC
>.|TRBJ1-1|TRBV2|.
CASSERGTTETFF
TGTGCCAGCAGTGAACGGGGAACGACTGAAACTTTCTTT
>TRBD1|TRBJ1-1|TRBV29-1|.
CSVPDRGRTTEAFF
TGCAGCGTACCGGACAGGGGGCGTACGACTGAAGCTTTCTTT
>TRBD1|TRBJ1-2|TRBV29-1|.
CSVEGTGGSGGYTF
TGCAGCGTTGAAGGGACAGGGGGCAGCGGGGGCTACACCTTC
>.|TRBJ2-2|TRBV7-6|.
CASSLVIRGLNTGELFF
TGTGCCAGCAGCTTAGTTATCCGGGGGTTGAACACCGGGGAGCTGTTTTTT
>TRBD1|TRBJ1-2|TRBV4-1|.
CASSQPTTGGRGYGYTF
TGCGCCAGCAGCCAACCTACTACAGGGGGCCGCGGCTATGGCTACACCTTC
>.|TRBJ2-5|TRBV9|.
CASSSRDIGSQETQYF
TGTGCCAGCAGCTCCCGGGACATTGGGTCACAAGAGACCCAGTACTTC
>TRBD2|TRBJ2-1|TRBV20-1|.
CSAPPERGAGFNEQFF
TGCAGTGCTCCCCCAGAGCGGGGGGCGGGGTTTAATGAGCAGTTCTTC
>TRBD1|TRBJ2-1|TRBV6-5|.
CASSEDRGYGEQFF
TGTGCCAGCAGCGAGGACAGGGGATACGGTGAGCAGTTCTTC
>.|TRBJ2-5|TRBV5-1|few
CASSMYTGGGETQYF
TGCGCCAGCAGCATGTACACAGGTGGCGGGGAGACCCAGTACTTC
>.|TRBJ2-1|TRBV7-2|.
CASSPLRGFIGRWNEQFF
TGTGCCAGCAGCCCTCTCAGAGGGTTCATCGGGAGATGGAATGAGCAGTTCTTC
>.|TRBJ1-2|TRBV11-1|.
CASSSRTAQWSYTF
TGTGCCAGCAGCTCACGGACGGCTCAGTGGAGCTACACCTTC
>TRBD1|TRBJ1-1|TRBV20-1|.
CSADGQGNTEAFF
TGCAGTGCTGATGGACAGGGCAACACTGAAGCTTTCTTT
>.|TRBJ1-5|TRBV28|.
CASSLRGLRSSNQPQHF
TGTGCCAGCAGTTTAAGAGGATTAAGATCTAGCAATCAGCCCCAGCATTTT
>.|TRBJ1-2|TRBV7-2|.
CAGSTAQGHPYGYTF
TGTGCCGGCAGCACCGCACAGGGACACCCCTATGGCTACACCTTC
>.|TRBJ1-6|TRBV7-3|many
CASSLYPRSPLHF
TGTGCCAGCAGCTTATACCCCCGATCACCCCTCCACTTT
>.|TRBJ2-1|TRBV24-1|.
CATRYLRQATYNEQFF
TGTGCCACCAGATACCTGAGACAGGCTACCTACAATGAGCAGTTCTTC
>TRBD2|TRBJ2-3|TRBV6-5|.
CASSYAQVAGGLIDTDTQYF
TGTGCCAGCAGTTACGCCCAGGTAGCGGGGGGACTTATAGACACAGATACGCAGTATTTT
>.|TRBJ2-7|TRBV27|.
CASRPGLPSYEQYF
TGTGCCAGCAGGCCGGGACTGCCATCCTACGAGCAGTACTTC
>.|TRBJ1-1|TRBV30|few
CAWATFSGPEAFF
TGTGCCTGGGCGACATTTTCAGGCCCTGAAGCTTTCTTT
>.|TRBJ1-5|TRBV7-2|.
CASSAKLRIQPQHF
TGTGCCAGCAGCGCTAAACTACGGATCCAGCCCCAGCATTTT
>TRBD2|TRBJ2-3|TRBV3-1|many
CASSQARLADRDTQYF
TGTGCCAGCAGCCAAGCAAGACTAGCGGATCGTGATACGCAGTATTTT
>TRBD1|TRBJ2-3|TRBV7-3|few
CASSTGQGASTDTQYF
TGTGCCAGCAGCACGGGACAGGGGGCTAGCACAGATACGCAGTATTTT
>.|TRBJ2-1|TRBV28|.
CASRPLASYNEQFF
TGTGCCAGCAGACCATTGGCCAGCTACAATGAGCAGTTCTTC
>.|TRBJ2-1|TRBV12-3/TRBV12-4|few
CASSEDPATYNEQFF
TGTGCCAGCTCGGAAGACCCTGCAACCTACAATGAGCAGTTCTTC
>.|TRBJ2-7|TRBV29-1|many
CSVDFGDEQYF
TGCAGCGTTGATTTCGGGGACGAGCAGTACTTC
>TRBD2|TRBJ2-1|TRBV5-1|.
CASSPTSVKGNEQFF
TGCGCCAGCAGCCCGACTAGCGTAAAAGGGAATGAGCAGTTCTTC
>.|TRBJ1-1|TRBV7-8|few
CASSPNEVRNTEAFF
TGTGCCAGCAGCCCAAATGAGGTTAGGAACACTGAAGCTTTCTTT
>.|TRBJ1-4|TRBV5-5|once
CASSNKGQPYEKLFF
TGTGCCAGCAGCAACAAAGGGCAGCCGTATGAAAAACTGTTTTTT
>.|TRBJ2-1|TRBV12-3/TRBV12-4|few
CASRIRRVGNEQFF
TGTGCCAGCCGAATACGAAGGGTGGGGAATGAGCAGTTCTTC
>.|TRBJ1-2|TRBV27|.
CASSLSRGTYGYTF
TGTGCCAGCAGTTTATCACGAGGAACCTATGGCTACACCTTC
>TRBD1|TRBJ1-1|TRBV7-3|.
CVKGTGLCIYEAFF
TGTGTAAAGGGGACAGGGCTCTGCATATACGAAGCTTTCTTT
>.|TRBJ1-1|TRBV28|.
CASSLIRLWTEAFF
TGTGCCAGCAGTTTAATCCGCCTCTGGACTGAAGCTTTCTTT
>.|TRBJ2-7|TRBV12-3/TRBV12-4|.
CANSPLAGWSEQYF
TGTGCCAACAGCCCCTTGGCAGGGTGGTCCGAGCAGTACTTC
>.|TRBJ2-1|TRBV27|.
CAASTLRRFGNEQFF
TGTGCCGCCAGCACCCTCAGGCGGTTCGGGAATGAGCAGTTCTTC
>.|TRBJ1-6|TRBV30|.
CAWSYAVSHLHF
TGTGCCTGGAGTTACGCGGTCTCACACCTCCACTTT
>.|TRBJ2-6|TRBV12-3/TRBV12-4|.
CASSFVPSGANVLTF
TGTGCCAGCAGTTTTGTACCCTCTGGGGCCAACGTCCTGACTTTC
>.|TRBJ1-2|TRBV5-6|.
CASSLRGSMNYGYTF
TGTGCCAGCAGCTTGAGAGGGAGCATGAACTATGGCTACACCTTC
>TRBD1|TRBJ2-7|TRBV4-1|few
CASSLPPGQSTYEQYF
TGCGCCAGCAGCCTACCACCGGGACAGTCTACCTACGAGCAGTACTTC
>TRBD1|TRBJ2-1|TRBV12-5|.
CASGLGQGQNNEQFF
TGTGCTAGTGGTTTGGGACAGGGGCAAAACAATGAGCAGTTCTTC
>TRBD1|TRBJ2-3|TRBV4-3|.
CASSQWVKGATDTQYF
TGCGCCAGCAGCCAATGGGTCAAGGGGGCCACAGATACGCAGTATTTT
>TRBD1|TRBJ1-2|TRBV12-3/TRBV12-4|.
CASSLGTAFNYGYTF
TGTGCCAGCAGTTTGGGGACAGCGTTTAACTATGGCTACACCTTC